The sequence of this T cell receptor beta chain was determined in a study of cytomegalovirus exposure and HLA in healthy donors. Findings and caveats of the study: Common viral pathogens seemed, in a later analysis, to connect with several of the most significant clusters.

Regarding this clone: Its antigen is unknown.

PCR was performed using 60 Vbeta and 13 Jbeta primers. Original processing notes: Some 10 million of roughly 81 million unique TCR beta chains were shared, per a later count. Produced via immunoSEQ multiplex PCR; TCRdb's table is partial and in-frame only. That table is the source of V, J and clone size, and D and trimming were worked out from the DNA. Of fewer than 200,000 clones listed, approximately 81% are singletons. The sequencing sample was made of PBMCs. The receptor comes from a female donor in good health and CMV-seronegative.

The CDR3: CASSLIAGGADTQYF. The CDR3 coding sequence is TGTGCCAGCAGTTTAATAGCGGGGGGGGCAGATACGCAGTATTTT. The genes are TRBV27 and TRBJ2-3; 11 positions agree with TRBD2. The V and J ends lost 2 bases and 4 bases, in that order; junction bases with no gene match: 2. CDR1 and CDR2 from the germline V gene are MNHEY and SMNVEV (reference sequence). The CDR3 has 15 amino acids.